These 8 T cell receptor beta chains were all obtained from the same sample, sequenced in a study of CD4 and CD8 cells across lung adenocarcinoma regions (dated by TCRdb to the late 2010s). Preparation of the library involved PCR. Instrument used: HiSeq X Ten. TCRdb passed the public sequencing reads through fastp at Q25 and MiXCR, retaining productive beta sequences. Rows with a matching CDR3 protein are joined into one entry that keeps the most common DNA and genes. The sample data list 7,000 to 9,500 distinct CDR3 sequences, and around 45% of these were observed just once. Roughly 96% of the sample rests with the top ten. Sequencing was performed on CD8+ T cells from the center of a lung tumor. The cell subset or site label on this specimen signifies: tumor center region. These receptors came from a male donor with lung adenocarcinoma. The CD4 and CD8 labels of this study may be unreliable.

The chain combines TRBV6-1 with TRBJ2-7, with a weak D call TRBD1 (5 bases). The CDR3 totals 16 residues. The germline CDR1 and CDR2 sequences are MNHNS and SASEGT. The germline V and J ends were trimmed by 1 base and 7 bases, with 20 bases remaining between them. The CDR3 DNA sequence: TGTGCCAGCAGTGAAGAGGTTTCTCCAGGGTCTGGTGAGCAGTACTTC. Its translation is CASSEEVSPGSGEQYF.

This sequence joins TRBV6-5 and TRBJ2-3; D call uncertain. This CDR3 contains 12 residues. V shed 4 bases and J shed 6 bases, with 8 bases lying between them. Germline V gene data show CDR1 as MNHEY and CDR2 as SVGAGI. This CDR3 reads CASSFRGDTQYF. The CDR3 nucleotides are TGTGCCAGCAGTTTTAGAGGCGATACGCAGTATTTT.

The chain carries TRBV6-1 and TRBJ1-3, with D uncertain. Trimming removed 6 bases at V and 0 bases at J, with 18 bases between. The CDR3 runs to 17 residues. Per the germline V gene, CDR1 is MNHNS and CDR2 is SASEGT. CDR3 residues: CASSRPFQADSGNTIYF. The CDR3 DNA is TGTGCCAGCAGCCGTCCATTCCAGGCGGACTCTGGAAACACCATATATTTT.

Comment on this clonotype: The junction does not match germline at one end; this may be a read error. This chain links TRBV6-4 with TRBJ2-3, with a weak D call TRBD1 (5 bases). This CDR3 is 14 amino acids long. Germline assignment: CDR1 MRHNA and CDR2 SNTAGT. In DNA, the CDR3 is TGTGCCAGCAGGGGGCAGAGCGCCAAAGATACGCAGTATTTC. Translating gives CASRGQSAKDTQYF.

This chain connects TRBV10-1 to TRBJ2-1, with D perhaps TRBD2 (5 bases). Judging by the DNA end, TRBJ2-7 fits better; the J call may be wrong. The CDR3 sequence is 14 residues long. From germline, CDR1 is WNHNN and CDR2 SYGVQD (reference sequence). CDR3 sequence (DNA): TGCGCCAGCAGTGACGAGGGATCGTCCTACGAGCAGTACTTC. The encoded protein is CASSDEGSSYEQYF.

This clonotype was detected only a few times. V and J are TRBV10-2 and TRBJ2-2; D remains ambiguous. In germline, CDR1 is WSHSY, CDR2 SAAADI. Trimming cost V 7 bases and J 5 bases, with 11 bases left between them. This CDR3 has 13 amino acids. CDR3 sequence: CASIQLETGELFF. As DNA, the CDR3 is TGCGCCAGCATCCAGTTAGAAACCGGGGAGCTGTTTTTT.

This clonotype was counted a few times. The chain couples TRBV6-1 to TRBJ2-1, with 11 bases lining up with TRBD2. Looked up from germline, CDR1 is MNHNS and CDR2 is SASEGT. V trimming: 9 bases; J trimming: 0 bases; junction bases outside the gene matches: 10. The CDR3 contains 17 residues. CDR3 coding DNA: TGTGCCAGTAAATCGGGACTAGCGGACAGCTCCTACAATGAGCAGTTCTTC. The encoded protein is CASKSGLADSSYNEQFF.

The chain recombines TRBV27 with TRBJ1-2, with 10 bases identical to TRBD1. The ends lost 4 bases at V and 6 bases at J; junction bases unmatched: 2. Looked up from germline, CDR1 is MNHEY and CDR2 is SMNVEV (reference sequence). This CDR3 has 13 residues. CDR3 bases: TGTGCCAGCAGTTCCGGGACAGGGGATGGCTACACCTTC. Amino acid sequence: CASSSGTGDGYTF.